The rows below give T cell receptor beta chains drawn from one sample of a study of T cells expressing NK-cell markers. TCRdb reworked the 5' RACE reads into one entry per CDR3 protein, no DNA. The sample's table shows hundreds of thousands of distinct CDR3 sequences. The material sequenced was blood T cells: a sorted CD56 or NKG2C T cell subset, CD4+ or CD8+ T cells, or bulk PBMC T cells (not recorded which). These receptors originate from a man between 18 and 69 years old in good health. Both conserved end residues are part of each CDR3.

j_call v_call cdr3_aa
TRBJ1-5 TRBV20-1 CSAREGGSGNQPQHF
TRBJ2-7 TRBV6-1 CASSRAELVHEQYF
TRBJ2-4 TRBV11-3 CASSYETESIQYF
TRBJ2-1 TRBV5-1 CASSLRLATLGNEQFF
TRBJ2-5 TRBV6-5 CASSYSSRAGGETQYF
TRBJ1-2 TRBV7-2 CASSSQRAAYGYTF
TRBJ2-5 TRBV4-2 CASSLTGTRSETQYF
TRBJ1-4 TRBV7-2 CASSPNYFLNEKLFF
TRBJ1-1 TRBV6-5 CASSYLDRRDTEAFF
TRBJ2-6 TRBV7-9 CASSSPGLAGYSGANVLTF
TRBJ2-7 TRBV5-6 CASSLGAAYEQYF
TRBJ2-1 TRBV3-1 CASSQESTGRGRYNEQFF
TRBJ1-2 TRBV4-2 CASSQESTWQGFYYGYTF
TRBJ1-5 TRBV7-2 CASTRQGGNQPQHF
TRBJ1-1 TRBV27 CASSLKVRTEAFF
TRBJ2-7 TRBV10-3 CAISRQGEIEQYF
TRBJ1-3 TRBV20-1 CSGRENSGNTIYF
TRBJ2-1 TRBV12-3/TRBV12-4 CASRQGSSGATNEQFF
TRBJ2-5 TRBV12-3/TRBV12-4 CASRRGVATLETQYF
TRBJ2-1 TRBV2 CAGRDFVSEQFF
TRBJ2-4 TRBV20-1 CSALDRTSKNIQYF
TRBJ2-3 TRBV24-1 CATSASRGTGINTDTQYF
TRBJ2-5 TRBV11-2 CASSAILDRGTQYF
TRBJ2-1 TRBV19 CASSIAWDRVGNEQFF
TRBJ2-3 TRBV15 CATSRDRSTTDTQYF
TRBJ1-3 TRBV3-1 CASSRTQNTIYF
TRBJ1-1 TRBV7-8 CASSFDRGTEAFF
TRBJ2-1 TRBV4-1 CASSQTLAGVYNEQFF
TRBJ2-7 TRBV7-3 CASSQGQLNEQYF
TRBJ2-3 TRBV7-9 CASSYRALTQYF
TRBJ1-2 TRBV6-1 CASSVTTAYGYTF
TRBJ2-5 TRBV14 CASSQDSPGGLPGFETQYF
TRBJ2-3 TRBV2 CASSEGNRGSADTQYF
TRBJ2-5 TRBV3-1 CASSQGRVSTQETQYF
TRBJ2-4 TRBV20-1 CSARGTSGVSKNIQYF
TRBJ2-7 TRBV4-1 CASSQNQALNSYEQYF
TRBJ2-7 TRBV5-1 CASSLREDRASEQYF
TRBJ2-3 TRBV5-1 CASSLVASGQDTDTQYF
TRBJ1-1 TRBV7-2 CASSFAGPSGTEAFF
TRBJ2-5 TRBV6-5 CASSYVSGARFQETQYF
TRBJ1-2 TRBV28 CASSLIRPFGGYTF
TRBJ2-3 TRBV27 CASSPPDRKLNPSTDTQYF
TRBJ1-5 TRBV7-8 CASSFSTGSWNQPQHF
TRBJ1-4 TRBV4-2 CASSQGLDKVATNEKLFF
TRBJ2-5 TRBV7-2 CASSPRTQETQYF
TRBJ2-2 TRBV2 CASSSDRGNTGELFF
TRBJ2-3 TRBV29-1 CSALLGDPGDTQYF
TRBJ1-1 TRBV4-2 CASSQGWQAVAFF
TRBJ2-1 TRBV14 CASSQDYLFPEQFF
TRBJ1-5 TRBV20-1 CSATPPLGGNQPQHF
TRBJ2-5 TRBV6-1 CASSEGGTDQETQYF
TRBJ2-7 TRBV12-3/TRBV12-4 CASRPTGTGVKQYF
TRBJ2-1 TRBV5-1 CASSAITAGYNEQFF
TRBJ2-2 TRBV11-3 CASSLDRGMGTGELFF